These 22 T cell receptor beta chains originate from one sample sequenced in a study of blood T cells in healthy people across ages. Combining a sample-barcoded 5' primer with a J-beta primer mix, a second PCR ran for roughly 6 to 12 cycles. TCRdb recomputed calls from the 5' RACE reads with MiXCR, one row per CDR3 protein. This table holds 380,000 or so distinct CDR3 sequences, roughly half found once. Sequencing was performed on blood. These TCRs come from a man in his 60s in good health.

The rearrangement joins TRBV20-1 to TRBJ2-5; D unclear. The J call may be wrong; the DNA end is better matched by TRBJ2-7. The CDR3 extends over 12 amino acids. The germline V gene encodes CDR1 DFQATT and CDR2 SNEGSKA (reference sequence). CDR3 in amino acids: CSARDFWDEQYF. The CDR3 bases are TGCAGTGCTAGAGATTTCTGGGACGAGCAGTACTTC.

This clonotype was detected many times. The chain carries TRBV12-5 and TRBJ1-2; D remains ambiguous. CDR3 size: 14 residues. The germline V and J ends were trimmed by 6 bases and 7 bases, with 18 bases remaining between them. CDR1 is LGHNT, CDR2 FRNRAP, per germline. The CDR3 loop reads CASGHGPTLSGYTF. CDR3 DNA: TGTGCTAGTGGCCATGGGCCAACCCTATCTGGCTACACCTTC.

Here the CDR3 reads CATSRDGLGTGVSGANVLTF. The CDR3 bases are TGTGCCACCAGCAGAGATGGTCTTGGGACAGGGGTATCTGGGGCCAACGTCCTGACTTTC. The V gene is TRBV15, the J gene TRBJ2-6; 10 bases are shared with TRBD1. Germline assignment: CDR1 LNHNV and CDR2 YYDKDF (reference sequence). V shed 0 bases and J 1 base; nucleotides not matched to a gene: 9. CDR3 size: 20 residues.

This clonotype was recorded many times. The chain links TRBV6-5 to TRBJ1-2; D call uncertain. The germline gives CDR1 MNHEY, CDR2 SVGAGI. Trimming took 0 bases from V and 4 from J, leaving 12 bases between them. This CDR3 has 15 amino acids. In nucleotides, the CDR3 is TGTGCCAGCAGTTACTCGAGTGGCAGCGCCTATGGCTACACCTTC. This codes for CASSYSSGSAYGYTF.

This clonotype was observed a few times. This may be a read error, as it is one base from a much larger clone. This rearrangement joins TRBV20-1 to TRBJ2-5; TRBD1 is a possible D gene (6 bases). Germline lookup yields CDR1 DFQATT and CDR2 SNEGSKA (reference sequence). This CDR3 comprises 16 residues. Trimming removed 0 bases from V and 11 bases from J, with 25 bases in between. CDR3 DNA sequence: TGCAGTGCTAGAGATCGGGTCCAGGGGCTACTCAATGAGCAGTACTTC. Encoded protein: CSARDRVQGLLNEQYF.

The chain is built from TRBV20-1 and TRBJ2-3, with D maybe TRBD1 (5 bases). The CDR3 runs 14 residues. Trimming took off 7 bases at V and 6 bases at J, with 20 bases between the two ends. The germline V gene encodes CDR1 DFQATT and CDR2 SNEGSKA (reference sequence). The CDR3 nucleotides read TGCAGTGGGGTGGACGGACACGCGCGGGATACGCAGTATTTT. Translating gives CSGVDGHARDTQYF.

This clonotype turned up a few times. The chain has TRBV25-1 and TRBJ2-1; TRBD1 matches at 11 bases. Germline V lookup: CDR1 MGHDK, CDR2 SYGVNS. V trimming: 8 bases; J trimming: 10 bases; junction bases outside the gene matches: 7. The CDR3 is 13 amino acids. CDR3 bases: TGTGCCAGCGGGACAGGGGGTAAAAGGGAGCAGTTCTTC. As protein: CASGTGGKREQFF.

This sequence joins TRBV4-3 and TRBJ2-3; TRBD2 matches at 8 bases. J gave up 3 bases and V 2 bases, and 1 base lay outside the gene matches. CDR3 size: 14 residues. CDR1 LGHNA and CDR2 YSLEER come from the germline V gene. The CDR3 DNA follows: TGCGCCAGCAGCCAAAGACTAGCGACAGATACGCAGTATTTT. This codes for CASSQRLATDTQYF.

This chain uses TRBV4-2 with TRBJ2-3; D gene ambiguous. Trimming removed 0 bases from V and 0 bases from J, with 10 bases in between. CDR3 length: 16 residues. Germline V gene data show CDR1 as LGHNA and CDR2 as YNFKEQ. The CDR3 DNA reads as TGTGCCAGCAGCCAAGATTGGTTGGGTAGCACAGATACGCAGTATTTT. Translated: CASSQDWLGSTDTQYF.

With respect to this clonotype: Because it lacks the conserved phenylalanine or tryptophan at the end, this CDR3 is likely a read error. The gene calls are TRBV20-1 and TRBJ2-5, with a possible D match to TRBD2 (5 bases). The V end was cut by 4 bases, the J end by 11 bases, with 17 bases between. CDR1 is DFQATT and CDR2 is SNEGSKA in the germline V gene (reference sequence). CDR3 length equals 12 residues. CDR3 loop: CSAKSGPYEQYI. The CDR3 DNA reads TGCAGTGCTAAGAGCGGACCTTACGAACAGTACATC.

Details on this clonotype: A read error may be the cause here, since a much bigger clone is one base away. The V and J genes are TRBV7-2 and TRBJ2-7; 7 nucleotides align to TRBD2. The V segment lost 3 bases and the J segment 4 bases; nucleotides outside the gene matches: 0. Germline lookup yields CDR1 SGHTA and CDR2 FQGNSA. The CDR3 has 12 residues. CDR3 amino acids: CTSSFSGYEQYF. CDR3 nucleotide sequence: TGTACCAGCAGCTTTAGCGGGTACGAGCAGTACTTC.

The chain carries TRBV29-1 and TRBJ1-1; maybe TRBD1 (5 bases). The CDR3 spans 16 residues. Deletions cut 7 bases from V and 0 bases from J, with 21 bases between. Germline loops: CDR1 SQVTM, CDR2 ANQGSEA. The CDR3 DNA reads TGCAGCGCCCCGGGGCAGGGTGGCCGCATGAACACTGAAGCTTTCTTT. This gives the protein CSAPGQGGRMNTEAFF.

This clonotype came up a few times. This chain uses TRBV2 with TRBJ2-3, with D unresolved. Trimming removed 7 bases at V and 1 base at J, with 6 bases between. This CDR3 spans 12 amino acids. Looked up from germline, CDR1 is SNHLY and CDR2 is FYNNEI. CDR3 in amino acids: CASKAGTDTQYF. The CDR3 nucleotides are TGTGCCAGCAAGGCGGGCACAGATACGCAGTATTTT.

The V call is TRBV29-1, the J call TRBJ2-7; D is undetermined. Germline CDR1 and CDR2: SQVTM and ANQGSEA. Trimming pared 5 bases from V and 4 bases from J, leaving 9 bases between. The CDR3 sequence is 11 residues long. CDR3 DNA sequence: TGCAGCGTTTGTCTAGAATACGAGCAGTACTTC. It encodes CSVCLEYEQYF.

The gene calls are TRBV11-3 and TRBJ2-3; either TRBD1 or TRBD2 may supply D (5 bases each). The CDR3 is 15 amino acids. CDR1 is SGHNT, CDR2 YENEEA, per germline. Trimming left V 5 bases short and J 1 base short, with 13 bases between. This CDR3 is CASSASGPGTDTQYF. The CDR3 DNA sequence: TGTGCCAGCAGCGCCTCGGGGCCAGGCACAGATACGCAGTATTTT.

Ten or more counts support this clonotype. CDR3 coding DNA: TGCAGCGTTACCACTAGCGGCTCCTACGAGCAGTACTTC. Its translation is CSVTTSGSYEQYF. V usage is TRBV29-1 and J usage is TRBJ2-7; 8 bases align to TRBD2. Germline CDR1 is SQVTM and CDR2 is ANQGSEA. The CDR3 totals 13 residues. V was clipped by 5 bases and J by 0 bases; unmatched bases: 3.

The chain uses TRBV2 and TRBJ2-1; the match to TRBD2 covers 10 bases. The CDR3 is 15 amino acids. The germline gives CDR1 SNHLY, CDR2 FYNNEI. The V and J ends lost 3 bases and 4 bases, in that order; junction bases with no gene match: 3. In DNA, the CDR3 is TGTGCCAGCAGTGAGTTTAGCGGGAGGTACAATGAGCAGTTCTTC. Its protein is CASSEFSGRYNEQFF.

This clonotype was counted only a few times. The CDR3 DNA is TGCAGCGTTGCACCGACCGCCCGCTCTGGAAACACCATATATTTT. It yields the protein CSVAPTARSGNTIYF. The rearrangement uses TRBV29-1 and TRBJ1-3, with D unresolved. This CDR3 contains 15 residues. Deletions cut 4 bases from V and 0 bases from J, with 13 bases between. Per germline, CDR1 SQVTM and CDR2 ANQGSEA.

This clonotype was seen only a few times. The CDR3 sequence is CASSWFIQETQYF. CDR3 DNA: TGTGCCAGCAGCTGGTTTATACAAGAGACCCAGTACTTC. This chain uses TRBV11-2 with TRBJ2-5; D not resolved. V dropped 4 bases and J dropped 2 bases, with 8 bases sitting between them. The germline V gene has CDR1 SGHAT and CDR2 FQNNGV. This CDR3 is 13 amino acids long.

The J gene is TRBJ2-3, the V gene TRBV7-2, with D possibly matching TRBD2 (6 bases). Between the trimmed V and J ends, which lost 5 bases and 6 bases, there was a span of 15 bases. The CDR3 consists of 14 residues. Germline V gene data show CDR1 as SGHTA and CDR2 as FQGNSA. The CDR3 DNA sequence: TGTGCCAGCAGCCGGGACTGGGGAGTGGATACGCAGTATTTT. Its translation: CASSRDWGVDTQYF.

This chain uses TRBV27 with TRBJ1-2; D remains unclear. The CDR3 consists of 13 residues. Germline V gene lookup returns CDR1 MNHEY and CDR2 SMNVEV (reference sequence). V was cut by 5 bases and J by 4 bases, with 11 bases left in between. The CDR3 here is CASSQQVGYGYTF. The CDR3 nucleotides read TGTGCCAGCAGTCAGCAGGTGGGCTATGGCTACACCTTC.

The CDR3 region is CATTDWGGEKLFF. CDR3 DNA: TGTGCCACCACCGATTGGGGAGGGGAAAAACTGTTTTTT. The chain combines TRBV15 with TRBJ1-4, with D unresolved. Trimming stripped 7 bases from V and 8 bases from J, with 14 bases between. The CDR3 contains 13 residues. The germline V gene has CDR1 LNHNV and CDR2 YYDKDF (reference sequence).